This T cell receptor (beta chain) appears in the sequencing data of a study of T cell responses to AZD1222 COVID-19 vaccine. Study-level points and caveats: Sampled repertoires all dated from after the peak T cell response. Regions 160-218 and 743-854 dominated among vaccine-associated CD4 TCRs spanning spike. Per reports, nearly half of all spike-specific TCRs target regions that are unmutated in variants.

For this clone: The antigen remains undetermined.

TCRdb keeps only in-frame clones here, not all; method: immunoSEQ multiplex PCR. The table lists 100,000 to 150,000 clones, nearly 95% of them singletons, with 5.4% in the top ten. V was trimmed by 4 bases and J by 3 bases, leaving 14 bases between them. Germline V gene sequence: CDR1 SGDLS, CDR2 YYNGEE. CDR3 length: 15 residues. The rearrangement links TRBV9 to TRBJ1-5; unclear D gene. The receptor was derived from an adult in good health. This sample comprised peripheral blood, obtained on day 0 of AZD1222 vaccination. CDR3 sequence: CASSPGFGSNQPQHF. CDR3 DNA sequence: TGTGCCAGCAGCCCAGGTTTCGGGTCCAATCAGCCCCAGCATTTT.